The present T cell receptor beta chain was sequenced within a study of PD-L1 blockade in urothelial cancer. On the study more broadly: Males with bladder-origin urothelial cancer constituted about nine tenths of the roughly 30 patients.

The assay was immunoSEQ multiplex PCR, and TCRdb's table has in-frame clones only and misses some. The sample records over 35,000 clones, about 82% being singletons. Sample time point: pretreatment peripheral blood. The V and J ends lost 7 bases and 8 bases, in that order; junction bases with no gene match: 9. The CDR3 length is 13 residues. Germline assignment: CDR1 MNHEY and CDR2 SVGAGI. Sample: PBMCs, taken around atezolizumab (anti-PD-L1) treatment. The clonotype originates from a man older than 75 with urothelial cancer. The V gene is TRBV6-5, the J gene TRBJ1-2, with 8 nucleotides matching TRBD1. The CDR3 spells CASNGGQGTGYTF. CDR3 coding DNA: TGTGCCAGCAACGGAGGACAGGGAACCGGCTACACCTTC.